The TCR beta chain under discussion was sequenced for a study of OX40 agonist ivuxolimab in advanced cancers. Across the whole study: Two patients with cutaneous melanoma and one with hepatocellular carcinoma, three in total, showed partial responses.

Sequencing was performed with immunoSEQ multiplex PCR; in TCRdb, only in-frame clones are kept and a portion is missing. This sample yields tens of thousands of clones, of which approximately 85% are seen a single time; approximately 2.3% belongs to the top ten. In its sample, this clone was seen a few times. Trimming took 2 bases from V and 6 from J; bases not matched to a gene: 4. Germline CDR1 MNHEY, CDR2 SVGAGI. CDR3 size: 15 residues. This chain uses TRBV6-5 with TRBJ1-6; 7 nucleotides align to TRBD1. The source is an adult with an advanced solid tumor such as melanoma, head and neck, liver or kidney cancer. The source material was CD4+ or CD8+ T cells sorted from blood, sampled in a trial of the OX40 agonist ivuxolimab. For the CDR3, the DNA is TGTGCCAGCAGTTACGACAGGGCCGGTAATTCACCCCTCCACTTT. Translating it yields CASSYDRAGNSPLHF.